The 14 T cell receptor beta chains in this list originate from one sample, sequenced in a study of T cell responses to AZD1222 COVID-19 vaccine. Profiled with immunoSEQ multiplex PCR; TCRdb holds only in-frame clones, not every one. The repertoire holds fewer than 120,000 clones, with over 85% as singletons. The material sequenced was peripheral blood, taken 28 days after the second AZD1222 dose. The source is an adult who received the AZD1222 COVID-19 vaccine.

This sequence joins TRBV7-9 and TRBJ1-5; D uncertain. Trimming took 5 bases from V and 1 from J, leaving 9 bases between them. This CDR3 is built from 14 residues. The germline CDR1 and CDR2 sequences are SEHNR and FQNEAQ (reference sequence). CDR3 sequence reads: CASSKGGSNQPQHF. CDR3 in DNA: TGTGCCAGCAGCAAGGGTGGGAGCAATCAGCCCCAGCATTTT.

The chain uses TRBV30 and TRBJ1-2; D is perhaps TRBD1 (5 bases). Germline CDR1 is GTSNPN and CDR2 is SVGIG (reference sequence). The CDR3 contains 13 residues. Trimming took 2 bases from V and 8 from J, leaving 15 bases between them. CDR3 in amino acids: CAWSQGQVQGYTF. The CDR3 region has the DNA TGTGCCTGGAGTCAGGGCCAGGTACAGGGCTACACCTTC.

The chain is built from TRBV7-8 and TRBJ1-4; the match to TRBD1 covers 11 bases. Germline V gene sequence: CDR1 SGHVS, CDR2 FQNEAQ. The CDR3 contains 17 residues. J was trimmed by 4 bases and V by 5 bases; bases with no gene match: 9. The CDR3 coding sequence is TGTGCCAGCAGCCCCCTGGGGACAGGGGGATATAATGAAAAACTGTTTTTT. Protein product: CASSPLGTGGYNEKLFF.

CDR3 sequence (DNA): TGTGCCAGCAGCTTAGATCGGCAGGGGAGAACCGGGGAGCTGTTTTTT. As protein: CASSLDRQGRTGELFF. The chain is built from TRBV11-2 and TRBJ2-2, with D possibly being TRBD1 (6 bases). The CDR3 loop spans 16 amino acids. Germline V gives CDR1 SGHAT, CDR2 FQNNGV. The V end was cut by 0 bases, the J end by 5 bases, with 13 bases between.

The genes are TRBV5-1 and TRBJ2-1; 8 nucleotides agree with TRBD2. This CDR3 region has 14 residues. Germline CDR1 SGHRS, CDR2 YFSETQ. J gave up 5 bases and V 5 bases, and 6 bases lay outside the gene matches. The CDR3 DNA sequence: TGCGCCAGCAGAGACGGGGGGGCCCACAATGAGCAGTTCTTC. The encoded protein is CASRDGGAHNEQFF.

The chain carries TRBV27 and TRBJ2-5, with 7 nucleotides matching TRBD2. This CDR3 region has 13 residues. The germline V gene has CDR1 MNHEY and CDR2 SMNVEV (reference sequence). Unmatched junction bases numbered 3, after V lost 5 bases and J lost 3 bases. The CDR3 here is CASSRDYEETQYF. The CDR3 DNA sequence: TGTGCCAGCAGTCGGGACTATGAAGAGACCCAGTACTTC.

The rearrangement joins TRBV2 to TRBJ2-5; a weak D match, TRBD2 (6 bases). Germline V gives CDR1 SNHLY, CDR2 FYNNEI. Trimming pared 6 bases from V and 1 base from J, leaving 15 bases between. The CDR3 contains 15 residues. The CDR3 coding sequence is TGTGCCAGCAGCGACCCCCGGGGGATCCAAGAGACCCAGTACTTC. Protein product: CASSDPRGIQETQYF.

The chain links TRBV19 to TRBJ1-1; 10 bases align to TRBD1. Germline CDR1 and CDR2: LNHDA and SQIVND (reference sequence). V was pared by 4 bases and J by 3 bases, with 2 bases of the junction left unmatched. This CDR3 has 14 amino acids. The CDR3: CASSRDRGYTEAFF. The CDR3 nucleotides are TGTGCCAGTAGTAGGGACAGGGGATACACTGAAGCTTTCTTT. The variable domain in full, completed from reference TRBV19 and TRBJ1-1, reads DGGITQSPKYLFRKEGQNVTLSCEQNLNHDAMYWYRQDPGQGLRLIYYSQIVNDFQKGDIAEGYSVSREKKESFPLTVTSAQKNPTAFYLCASSRDRGYTEAFFGQGTRLTVV.

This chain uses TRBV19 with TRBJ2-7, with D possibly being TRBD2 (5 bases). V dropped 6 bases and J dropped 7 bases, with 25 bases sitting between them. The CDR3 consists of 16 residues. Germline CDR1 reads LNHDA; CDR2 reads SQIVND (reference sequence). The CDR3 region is CASRSEPGKPVGEQYF. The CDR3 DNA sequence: TGTGCCAGTAGATCCGAACCGGGAAAGCCTGTAGGTGAGCAGTACTTC. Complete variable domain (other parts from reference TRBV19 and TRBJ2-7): DGGITQSPKYLFRKEGQNVTLSCEQNLNHDAMYWYRQDPGQGLRLIYYSQIVNDFQKGDIAEGYSVSREKKESFPLTVTSAQKNPTAFYLCASRSEPGKPVGEQYFGPGTRLTVT.

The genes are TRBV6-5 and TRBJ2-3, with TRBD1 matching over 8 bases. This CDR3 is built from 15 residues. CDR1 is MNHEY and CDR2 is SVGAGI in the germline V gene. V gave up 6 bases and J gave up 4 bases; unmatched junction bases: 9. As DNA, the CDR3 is TGTGCCAGCAGCCGAAATACAGGGGGAGCAGATACGCAGTATTTT. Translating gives CASSRNTGGADTQYF.

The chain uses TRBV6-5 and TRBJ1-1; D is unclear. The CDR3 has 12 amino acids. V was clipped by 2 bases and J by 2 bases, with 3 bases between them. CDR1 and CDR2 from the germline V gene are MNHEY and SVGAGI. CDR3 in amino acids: CASSYRNTEAFF. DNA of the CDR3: TGTGCCAGCAGTTACAGAAACACTGAAGCTTTCTTT.

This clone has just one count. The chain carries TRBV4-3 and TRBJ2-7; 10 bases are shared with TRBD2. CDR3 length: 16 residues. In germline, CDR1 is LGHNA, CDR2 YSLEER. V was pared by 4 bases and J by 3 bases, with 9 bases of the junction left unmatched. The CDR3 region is CASSPGTGLADYEQYF. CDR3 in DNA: TGCGCCAGCAGCCCCGGTACAGGACTAGCGGACTACGAGCAGTACTTC.

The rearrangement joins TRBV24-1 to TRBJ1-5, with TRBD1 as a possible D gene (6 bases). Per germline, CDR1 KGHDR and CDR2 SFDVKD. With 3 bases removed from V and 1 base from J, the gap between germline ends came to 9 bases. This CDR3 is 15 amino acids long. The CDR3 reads CATSDPTGSNQPQHF. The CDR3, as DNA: TGTGCCACCAGTGATCCAACAGGGAGCAATCAGCCCCAGCATTTT.

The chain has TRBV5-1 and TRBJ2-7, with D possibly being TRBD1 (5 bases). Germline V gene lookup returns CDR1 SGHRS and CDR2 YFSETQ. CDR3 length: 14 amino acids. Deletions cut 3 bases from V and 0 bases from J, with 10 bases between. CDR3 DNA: TGCGCCAGCAGCTCGGACACTTACTCCTACGAGCAGTACTTC. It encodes CASSSDTYSYEQYF.